The rows below give T cell receptor beta chains drawn from one sample of a study of vaccination and CD4 T cells after COVID-19. No antigen is known for these receptors. TCRdb itself ran the PCR reads through MiXCR, one entry per CDR3 protein. The sample includes 8,000 to 9,500 distinct CDR3 sequences, approximately 70% of them seen just once. Sequenced input: CD4+ T cells from blood, cultured in vitro. The receptors were gathered from a human donor who had recovered from COVID-19. Each CDR3 is given with its conserved first and last residue. A D gene is named only where the DNA matches it firmly. For some rows the clone size is stated as once, few or many, or as a class when expanded; others skip it.

>.|TRBJ1-2|.|TRBV10-3
CAISESNLRGAPGYTF
TGTGCCATCAGTGAGTCGAATTTACGGGGGGCACCTGGCTACACCTTC
>TRBD1|TRBJ1-4|.|TRBV20-1
CSARDPQGGNEKLFF
TGCAGTGCTAGAGATCCACAGGGGGGTAATGAAAAACTGTTTTTT
>TRBD1|TRBJ1-5|.|TRBV7-8
CASSLDKGAQPQHF
TGTGCCAGCAGCTTAGACAAGGGGGCCCAGCCCCAGCATTTT
>.|TRBJ1-6|.|TRBV7-9
CASSFRPGVNSPLHF
TGTGCCAGCAGCTTTAGACCCGGGGTTAATTCACCCCTCCACTTT
>.|TRBJ2-3|.|TRBV4-2
CASSQDGVMADTQYF
TGTGCCAGCAGCCAAGATGGGGTTATGGCAGATACGCAGTATTTT
>TRBD1|TRBJ1-2|few|TRBV12-3/TRBV12-4
CASSLLRTGNGYTF
TGTGCCAGCAGTCTACTACGGACAGGGAATGGCTACACCTTC
>.|TRBJ1-2|.|TRBV6-5
CASSLTQDRIPYGYTF
TGTGCCAGCAGTTTAACCCAAGACAGGATCCCCTATGGCTACACCTTC
>.|TRBJ1-6|few|TRBV27
CASSYFSSLYNSPLHF
TGTGCCAGCAGTTATTTCTCGTCGCTCTATAATTCACCCCTCCACTTT
>.|TRBJ1-6|.|TRBV12-3/TRBV12-4
CASRSAGRRSPLHF
TGTGCCAGCAGATCGGCAGGGCGGCGGTCACCCCTCCACTTT
>.|TRBJ1-2|.|TRBV12-3/TRBV12-4
CASSSDRGYTF
TGTGCCAGCAGTTCGGACAGAGGCTACACCTTC
>.|TRBJ1-2|few|TRBV15
CATSRDHKGPEGYTF
TGTGCCACCAGCAGAGACCATAAAGGTCCGGAGGGCTACACCTTC
>TRBD1|TRBJ1-6|hyperexpanded|TRBV20-1
CSARFRLRTGGSPLHF
TGCAGTGCTAGATTTAGGCTACGGACAGGGGGTTCACCCCTCCACTTT
>.|TRBJ1-1|.|TRBV20-1
CSASAGNTEAFF
TGCAGTGCCTCGGCGGGGAACACTGAAGCTTTCTTT
>.|TRBJ2-5|.|TRBV7-9
CASSPWGTERPTQYF
TGTGCCAGCAGCCCGTGGGGGACCGAGAGACCGACCCAGTACTTC
>.|TRBJ1-5|few|TRBV7-6
CASSLGGTGNQPQHF
TGTGCCAGCAGCTTAGGAGGGACTGGCAATCAGCCCCAGCATTTT
>.|TRBJ1-1|few|TRBV6-2/TRBV6-3
CASSYSVLNTEAFF
TGTGCCAGCAGTTACAGTGTCCTGAACACTGAAGCTTTCTTT
>TRBD1|TRBJ1-2|.|TRBV30
CAWGGQGANYGYTF
TGTGCCTGGGGTGGACAGGGGGCTAACTATGGCTACACCTTC
>.|TRBJ1-2|.|TRBV7-9
CASSFGPDYGYTF
TGTGCCAGCAGCTTTGGACCGGACTATGGCTACACCTTC
>.|TRBJ1-2|.|TRBV7-2
CARREANYGYTF
TGTGCCAGAAGAGAAGCTAACTATGGCTACACCTTC
>TRBD1|TRBJ1-2|few|TRBV6-5
CASSYSQTGNNGYTF
TGTGCCAGCAGTTACTCCCAGACAGGGAATAATGGCTACACCTTC
>TRBD1|TRBJ1-5|.|TRBV6-1
CASSPGTGGHNQPQHF
TGTGCCAGCAGTCCCGGGACAGGGGGACACAATCAGCCCCAGCATTTT
>.|TRBJ1-5|few|TRBV5-5
CASSPGTYSNQPQHF
TGTGCCAGCAGCCCGGGGACGTATAGCAATCAGCCCCAGCATTTT
>TRBD2|TRBJ2-7|few|TRBV27
CASSLSGGTFYEQYF
TGTGCCAGCAGCCTTAGCGGGGGGACGTTCTACGAGCAGTACTTC
>TRBD1|TRBJ1-3|.|TRBV20-1
CSASFSGTDTIYF
TGCAGTGCTAGTTTTTCAGGGACAGACACCATATATTTT
>.|TRBJ2-7|once|TRBV7-3
CASSPMGGAPYEQYF
TGTGCCAGCAGTCCCATGGGGGGGGCACCCTACGAGCAGTACTTC
>TRBD2|TRBJ2-3|.|TRBV20-1
CSARDSRLAGLADTQYF
TGCAGTGCTAGAGATAGTAGGCTAGCGGGTTTAGCAGATACGCAGTATTTT
>.|TRBJ1-1|few|TRBV10-3
CAISATSGNTEAFF
TGTGCCATCAGTGCTACATCGGGGAACACTGAAGCTTTCTTT
>TRBD2|TRBJ2-7|few|TRBV20-1
CSLNGLAGDHYEQYF
TGCAGTCTAAATGGACTAGCGGGGGACCACTACGAGCAGTACTTC
>.|TRBJ1-2|.|TRBV29-1
CSVTQGDYGYTF
TGCAGCGTTACACAGGGTGACTATGGCTACACCTTC